Shown below are 11 T cell receptor beta chains from a single sample sequenced in a study of T cell responses to AZD1222 COVID-19 vaccine (dated by TCRdb to the early 2020s). The library came from the immunoSEQ multiplex PCR assay. As stored in TCRdb, this immuneACCESS dataset retains in-frame rearrangements with V and J assigned. A fraction of the clones does not appear; measured against another copy, unresolved V genes explain less than half of the discrepancy, and the remainder lacks a known reason. The sample data list approximately 100,000 clones, and 92% of these were observed just once. The ten top clones hold about 1.2% of the sample. Taken with the paper, the label for time point translates to: baseline before first vaccination. This specimen consisted of peripheral blood, obtained on day 0 of AZD1222 vaccination. Receptor source: an adult in good health.

The chain carries TRBV24-1 and TRBJ1-4; D is undetermined. CDR3 length: 13 residues. Trimming took 0 bases from V and 7 from J, leaving 5 bases between them. CDR1 and CDR2 (germline): KGHDR, SFDVKD. The CDR3 spells CATSDLNGEKLFF. In nucleotides, the CDR3 is TGTGCCACCAGTGATTTGAATGGTGAAAAACTGTTTTTT.

The chain is built from TRBV20-1 and TRBJ1-5; D may be TRBD1 (6 bases). V was pared by 3 bases and J by 0 bases, with 9 bases between. The CDR3 extends over 14 amino acids. Looked up from germline, CDR1 is DFQATT and CDR2 is SNEGSKA (reference sequence). CDR3 residues: CSASEDSSNQPQHF. CDR3 sequence (DNA): TGCAGTGCTAGTGAGGACAGTAGCAATCAGCCCCAGCATTTT.

V gene TRBV27 combines with J gene TRBJ1-6; D remains unclear. The germline V gene encodes CDR1 MNHEY and CDR2 SMNVEV (reference sequence). The CDR3 spans 12 residues. The ends were cut back, 2 bases at V and 7 bases at J, with 3 bases in the middle. The CDR3 nucleotides read TGTGCCAGCAGTTTACCCAATTCACCCCTCCACTTT. Translation: CASSLPNSPLHF.

J is TRBJ1-2 and V is TRBV3-1 (or the pseudogene TRBV3-2), with D unresolved. Germline V gives CDR1 LGHDT, CDR2 YNNKEL (reference sequence). V was cut by 4 bases and J by 8 bases, with 14 bases left in between. This CDR3 spans 13 amino acids. The CDR3 loop reads CASSLESGRGYTF. CDR3 bases: TGTGCCAGCAGCCTGGAAAGTGGAAGAGGCTACACCTTC.

The chain uses TRBV14 and TRBJ2-4; D might be TRBD1 (5 bases). Trimming stripped 1 base from V and 9 bases from J, with 10 bases between. The CDR3 totals 13 residues. Germline V lookup: CDR1 SGHDN, CDR2 FVKESK. In DNA form, the CDR3 reads TGTGCCAGCAGCCAAGCAGGGATGAGCATTCAGTACTTC. Its protein is CASSQAGMSIQYF.

The chain links TRBV6-5 to TRBJ1-6; D might be TRBD1 (5 bases). This CDR3 has 15 amino acids. Germline lookup yields CDR1 MNHEY and CDR2 SVGAGI. V gave up 5 bases and J gave up 10 bases, with 18 bases separating them. DNA for the CDR3: TGTGCCAGCAGTCGTCAGGGTCTAGGGATCTCACCCCTCCACTTT. It is translated as CASSRQGLGISPLHF.

V usage is TRBV11-1 and J usage is TRBJ2-5; D is tentatively TRBD1 or TRBD2 (5 bases each). The CDR3 loop spans 15 amino acids. V lost 7 bases, J lost 4 bases, and 19 bases lay in between. In germline, CDR1 is SGHAT, CDR2 FQDESV (reference sequence). The CDR3 region is CASIRGTPQGETQYF. The CDR3 DNA sequence: TGTGCCAGCATCCGTGGGACCCCGCAGGGAGAGACCCAGTACTTC.

The chain joins TRBV12-1 to TRBJ2-1; the D segment call TRBD2 is taken from the table without a DNA check. TRBV12-1 is marked as a pseudogene. There are 18 residues in the CDR3. The CDR3 sequence: CASSPSGLADSRWGEQFF. As DNA, the CDR3 is TGTGCCAGCAGCCCCTCGGGACTAGCGGACTCTAGGTGGGGTGAGCAGTTCTTC.

This chain links TRBV6-5 with TRBJ1-3, with unresolved D. V shed 6 bases and J shed 0 bases, with 6 bases lying between them. The germline V gene has CDR1 MNHEY and CDR2 SVGAGI. This CDR3 region has 13 residues. The CDR3 reads CASRPSSGNTIYF. The CDR3, as DNA: TGTGCCAGCAGACCCAGCTCTGGAAACACCATATATTTT.

As concerns this clone: This same CDR3 is encoded by further DNA sequences in the sample. The CDR3 region is CASSPSGGAAYEQYF. DNA for the CDR3: TGCGCCAGCAGCCCTAGCGGGGGGGCGGCCTACGAGCAGTACTTC. The rearrangement uses TRBV5-1 and TRBJ2-7, with 12 bases fitting TRBD2. The CDR3 spans 15 residues. With 4 bases clipped from V and 2 bases from J, the junction kept 4 bases outside the gene matches. From germline, CDR1 is SGHRS and CDR2 YFSETQ.

The chain carries TRBV27 and TRBJ1-6; a possible D gene is TRBD1 (5 bases). CDR1 is MNHEY, CDR2 SMNVEV, per germline (reference sequence). Trimming took 3 bases from V and 9 from J, leaving 12 bases between them. The CDR3 contains 14 residues. The CDR3 is CASSFSGYGSPLHF. CDR3 in DNA: TGTGCCAGCAGTTTTTCAGGGTATGGTTCACCCCTCCACTTT.